A selection of T cell receptor beta chains follows, all from one sample in a study of blood T cell repertoires in COVID-19. TCRdb's copy holds only in-frame clones and misses some; the assay was immunoSEQ multiplex PCR. The repertoire consists of 250,000 to 300,000 clones, with around 80% occurring once and the leading ten covering approximately 4%. Material for sequencing was PBMCs or T cells enriched from blood (not recorded which). All receptors derive from a man younger than 40 with acute COVID-19. Both conserved end residues are part of each CDR3.

V: TRBV7-2
J: TRBJ2-3
CDR3: CASGIPRRPSTDTQYF

V: TRBV7-7
J: TRBJ2-1
CDR3: CASSSRLAGGYNEQFF

V: TRBV19
J: TRBJ1-6
CDR3: CASTLGQWNSPLHF

V: TRBV25-1
J: TRBJ1-6
CDR3: CASSTGQLLNSPLHF

V: TRBV29-1
J: TRBJ1-1
CDR3: CSTSGGRTEAFF

V: TRBV6-2/TRBV6-3
J: TRBJ2-3
CDR3: CASSVGLPPADTQYF

V: TRBV6-5
J: TRBJ1-3
CDR3: CASTAPGQGNTIYF

V: TRBV27
J: TRBJ2-3
CDR3: CASRSAARTDTQYF

V: TRBV20-1
J: TRBJ2-1
CDR3: CSASVSGNEQFF

V: TRBV20-1
J: TRBJ1-5
CDR3: CSASQGADQPQHF

V: TRBV6-4
J: TRBJ2-2
CDR3: CASSVAAGHTGELFF

V: TRBV9
J: TRBJ1-5
CDR3: CASSVEGREGQPQHF

V: TRBV2
J: TRBJ2-1
CDR3: CASRADSSYNEQFF

V: TRBV28
J: TRBJ2-1
CDR3: CASSLKLFGDEQFF

V: TRBV6-5
J: TRBJ1-1
CDR3: CASSHNTGSAEAFF

V: TRBV6-4
J: TRBJ2-1
CDR3: CASSETSGGMHEQFF

V: TRBV19
J: TRBJ2-1
CDR3: CASSIVGRGEQFF

V: TRBV6-5
J: TRBJ2-1
CDR3: CASSRTSYNEQFF

V: TRBV20-1
J: TRBJ1-1
CDR3: CSKGRGTEAFF

V: TRBV10-1
J: TRBJ1-5
CDR3: CASRGQGNPRNQPQHF

V: TRBV3-1/TRBV3-2
J: TRBJ1-2
CDR3: CASSQDRGQHGYTF

V: TRBV7-9
J: TRBJ1-5
CDR3: CASSRSQSGANQPQHF

V: TRBV29-1
J: TRBJ2-5
CDR3: CSVDRRLTGIEETQYF

V: TRBV4-1
J: TRBJ2-5
CDR3: CASSPGQGIQETQYF

V: TRBV6-1
J: TRBJ2-1
CDR3: CASSELAGGPHEQFF

V: TRBV30
J: TRBJ1-5
CDR3: CAWSVQMGANQPQHF

V: TRBV27
J: TRBJ2-3
CDR3: CASSFRQGTDTQYF

V: TRBV7-9
J: TRBJ1-1
CDR3: CASSFMFDTEAFF

V: TRBV24-1
J: TRBJ2-3
CDR3: CATSDRIAGGADTQYF